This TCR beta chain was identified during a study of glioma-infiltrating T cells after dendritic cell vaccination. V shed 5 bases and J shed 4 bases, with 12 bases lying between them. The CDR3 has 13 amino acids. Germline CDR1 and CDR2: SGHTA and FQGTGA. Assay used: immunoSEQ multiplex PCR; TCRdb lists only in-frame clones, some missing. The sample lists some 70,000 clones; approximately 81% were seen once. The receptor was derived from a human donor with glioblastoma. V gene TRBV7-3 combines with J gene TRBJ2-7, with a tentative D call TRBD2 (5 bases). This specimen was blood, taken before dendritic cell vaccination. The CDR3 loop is CASSPDGLYEQYF. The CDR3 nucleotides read TGTGCCAGCAGCCCGGACGGACTGTACGAGCAGTACTTC.